This TCR beta chain was identified during a study of blood T cell repertoires in COVID-19 (TCRdb year 2020). Broadly, across the study: The collaborator samples originated in the United States, Italy and Spain and spanned the acute and convalescent phases of COVID-19. The prospective study material was composed of cDNA or gDNA derived from T cells, B-cell-depleted T cells, or PBMCs. The dataset comprised deeply sampled blood TCRbeta repertoires from subjects exposed to, actively infected with, or recovered from COVID-19. The repertoires were released in a freely available public database meant as a resource for research on the immune response to SARS-CoV-2. The samples were drawn from two sources: the first 160 participants of the ongoing ImmuneRACE study, and over 950 subjects contributed by 6 global collaborators. The sample metadata nearly always contained a de-identified subject ID, COVID-19 status, age in years and sex. HLA class I and class II types, where available, came from metadata supplied by the sample provider rather than from assay-based typing. What the authors observed across the whole study: The quantity of clinical and demographic metadata differed by source and by participant and was supplied without curation.

Each collaborating institution followed its own protocols to collect whole blood in K2EDTA tubes. Collaborator samples were shipped for TCRbeta analysis as frozen whole blood, isolated PBMCs, or DNA extracted from either sample type. As to this clone: It lacks a known antigen. No much larger clone exists at a distance of one base, and base qualities are not known.

CDR1 and CDR2 were assigned from the germline V gene as MGHRA and YSYEKL. Cut back by 3 bases and 6 bases, the V and J ends lie 15 bases apart. The CDR3 runs 15 amino acids, cysteine and phenylalanine included. Only the CDR3 region is kept as DNA, spanning 45 bases read in frame from base 1. The immunoSEQ Assay, a bias-controlled multiplex PCR, was used to amplify TCRbeta CDR3 regions from genomic DNA. On the study's bioinformatics: The number of nucleated cells in each sample was estimated by amplification of reference gene primers within the assay. To quantify the absolute abundance of each unique TCRbeta CDR3 rearrangement, sequence reads were collapsed and filtered. For each sample, productive Simpson clonality was calculated as the square root of Simpson's diversity index over productive rearrangements. TCRdb obtained this table from immuneACCESS and retained in-frame rearrangements with V and J assigned. These tables miss some clones; where compared with another copy, unresolved V genes account for less than half of the shortfall, and the remainder is unexplained. Clonal size and the V and J genes are those of that table, whereas D and trimming came from the DNA. Counted in this sample were roughly 300,000 clones; 85% to 90% of them appeared once. 10% to 15% of the sample belongs to the ten largest clones.

Sequencing input: peripheral blood. The TCR comes from a human donor in a cohort sampled during active COVID-19. The chain is assembled from TRBV4-1 and TRBJ2-1; possibly the D gene is TRBD1, per 5 matching bases. The CDR3 has the sequence CASSQQTTRGNEQFF. The nucleotides read TGCGCCAGCAGCCAGCAAACGACAAGGGGCAATGAGCAGTTCTTC.